This TCR beta chain was profiled in a study of control samples from healthy donors and cancer patients. The CDR3 has 15 residues. Germline V lookup: CDR1 MNHNS, CDR2 SASEGT. Trimming removed 2 bases at V and 2 bases at J, with 11 bases between. This clone was seen once. TCRdb's table, derived via immunoSEQ multiplex PCR, lists solely in-frame clones and lacks some. The sample carries more than 120,000 clones, 75% to 95% recorded once. The receptor was isolated from a man aged 25-45 years in good health. The V and J genes are TRBV6-1 and TRBJ2-3; no firm D call. The source material was blood. CDR3 sequence reads: CASSEIYSSTDTQYF. The CDR3 DNA follows: TGTGCCAGCAGTGAAATTTACTCGTCCACAGATACGCAGTATTTT.